These 17 T cell receptor beta chains came from one sample sequenced in a study of T-cell memory formation after mild COVID-19. TCRdb re-analysed the 5' RACE reads in MiXCR, keeping a single row per CDR3 protein. The profile shows approximately 240,000 distinct CDR3 sequences, about 15% of them singletons. What was sequenced was PBMCs or a T cell subset sorted from them (not recorded which). The receptors were sampled from a man aged 18 to 30 who had mild COVID-19 (a few samples of this study predate the infection). Cell type and time point are not known.

V is TRBV15 and J is TRBJ1-4, with TRBD1 matching 7 bases. The ends lost 2 bases at V and 5 bases at J; junction bases unmatched: 17. CDR3 size: 19 residues. CDR1 is LNHNV and CDR2 is YYDKDF in the germline V gene (reference sequence). CDR3 amino acids: CATSRQLLRPGQQNEKLFF. The DNA of the CDR3 is TGTGCCACCAGCAGACAGCTACTCCGACCGGGACAGCAGAATGAAAAACTGTTTTTT.

This clonotype came up a few times. The chain has TRBV4-3 and TRBJ2-3, with unresolved D. V shed 1 base and J shed 6 bases, with 11 bases lying between them. The CDR3 is made up of 14 amino acids. Germline V gene lookup returns CDR1 LGHNA and CDR2 YSLEER. The CDR3 reads CASSQGLQSDTQYF. CDR3 in DNA: TGCGCCAGCAGCCAAGGTCTCCAGTCCGATACGCAGTATTTT.

This clonotype was seen more than once but under ten times. The gene calls are TRBV6-5 and TRBJ1-1; 7 bases are shared with TRBD1. This CDR3 spans 14 amino acids. Germline V CDR1 and CDR2: MNHEY, SVGAGI. With 5 bases clipped from V and 5 bases from J, the junction kept 8 bases outside the gene matches. CDR3: CASSDRTGRTEAFF. CDR3 in DNA: TGTGCCAGCAGTGATCGGACAGGAAGGACTGAAGCTTTCTTT.

The DNA of the CDR3 is TGTGCCAGCAGCGTCGGGTCCCGAAATGAAAAACTGTTTTTT. Protein product: CASSVGSRNEKLFF. The chain joins TRBV9 to TRBJ1-4, with D uncertain. This CDR3 is 14 amino acids long. Deletions cut 2 bases from V and 5 bases from J, with 10 bases between. Germline V lookup: CDR1 SGDLS, CDR2 YYNGEE.

The chain employs TRBV6-2 or TRBV6-3 and TRBJ2-2; the D is unclear. V dropped 3 bases and J dropped 2 bases, with 13 bases sitting between them. The CDR3 runs 16 residues. CDR1 and CDR2 from the germline V gene are MNHEY and SVGEGT. The CDR3 DNA reads TGTGCCAGCAGTTATTGGATGGGTATTAACACCGGGGAGCTGTTTTTT. The encoded protein is CASSYWMGINTGELFF.

This clonotype was detected a few times. This chain connects TRBV29-1 to TRBJ2-5; 8 nucleotides match TRBD1. CDR3 size: 13 residues. The germline gives CDR1 SQVTM, CDR2 ANQGSEA. V lost 6 bases and J lost 2; bases outside the gene matches: 5. CDR3 protein: CSVRQGRQETQYF. CDR3 sequence (DNA): TGCAGCGTAAGACAGGGGAGGCAAGAGACCCAGTACTTC. Full variable domain (missing parts from reference TRBV29-1 and TRBJ2-5): SAVISQKPSRDICQRGTSLTIQCQVDSQVTMMFWYRQQPGQSLTLIATANQGSEATYESGFVIDKFPISRPNLTFSTLTVSNMSPEDSSIYLCSVRQGRQETQYFGPGTRLLVL.

The rearrangement uses TRBV28 and TRBJ1-2; 7 bases fit TRBD1. CDR3 length equals 15 residues. V gave up 7 bases and J gave up 4 bases; unmatched junction bases: 12. CDR1 MDHEN and CDR2 SYDVKM come from the germline V gene. The CDR3 coding sequence is TGTGCCAGCACCTCCGGAGACAGGGCCGGCTATGGCTACACCTTC. This codes for CASTSGDRAGYGYTF.

This clonotype occurred a few times. The J gene is TRBJ2-5, the V gene TRBV11-2; 7 bases agree with TRBD2. Germline assignment: CDR1 SGHAT and CDR2 FQNNGV. The junction had 7 bases not matched to a gene; V was cut back by 5 bases and J by 4 bases. The CDR3 contains 14 residues. The CDR3 DNA reads TGTGCCAGCAGCCCCAGAGCGGGGCGAGAGACCCAGTACTTC. Its translation: CASSPRAGRETQYF.

This clonotype has a handful of counts. V and J are TRBV7-8 and TRBJ2-5; D perhaps matches TRBD1 (5 bases). Germline CDR1 SGHVS, CDR2 FQNEAQ. Trimming shortened V by 5 bases and J by 2 bases, and 12 bases separated the two germline ends. This CDR3 region has 14 residues. The CDR3 reads CASSIQGRQETQYF. DNA for the CDR3: TGTGCCAGCAGCATCCAGGGAAGACAAGAGACCCAGTACTTC.

This clonotype appeared many times. The genes are TRBV5-1 and TRBJ1-2; D call uncertain. Germline lookup yields CDR1 SGHRS and CDR2 YFSETQ. V lost 0 bases to trimming and J lost 1 base, with 7 bases between them. The CDR3 has 14 residues. This CDR3 is CASSLVGVNYGYTF. The DNA of the CDR3 is TGCGCCAGCAGCTTGGTGGGAGTTAACTATGGCTACACCTTC. Full variable domain (rest looked up from reference TRBV5-1 and TRBJ1-2): KAGVTQTPRYLIKTRGQQVTLSCSPISGHRSVSWYQQTPGQGLQFLFEYFSETQRNKGNFPGRFSGRQFSNSRSEMNVSTLELGDSALYLCASSLVGVNYGYTFGSGTRLTVV.

This clonotype turned up a few times. V is TRBV5-5 and J is TRBJ2-5; D possibly matches TRBD1 or TRBD2 (5 bases each). Trimming cost V 7 bases and J 4 bases, with 17 bases left between them. Per the germline V gene, CDR1 is SGHKS and CDR2 is YYEKEE (reference sequence). CDR3 length equals 14 residues. For the CDR3, the DNA is TGTGCCAGCGGTCACGAGGGGACCGGAGAGACCCAGTACTTC. This codes for CASGHEGTGETQYF.

This clonotype was observed a handful of times. The gene calls are TRBV20-1 and TRBJ2-7; D may be TRBD1 (6 bases). This CDR3 comprises 15 residues. The V and J ends lost 0 bases and 0 bases respectively, with 12 bases between them. Germline V gene data show CDR1 as DFQATT and CDR2 as SNEGSKA (reference sequence). In DNA form, the CDR3 reads TGCAGTGCTAGAGAGCCCAGGGGCGGCTCCTACGAGCAGTACTTC. Translated: CSAREPRGGSYEQYF.

The chain joins TRBV9 to TRBJ2-3, with unresolved D. The CDR3 sequence is 14 residues long. Germline-derived CDR1 and CDR2 are SGDLS and YYNGEE. V was trimmed by 0 bases and J by 2 bases, leaving 7 bases between them. CDR3 sequence (DNA): TGTGCCAGCAGCGTAGCTCCTGACACAGATACGCAGTATTTT. This encodes CASSVAPDTDTQYF. Looking up the rest from reference TRBV9 and TRBJ2-3 gives the full variable domain: DSGVTQTPKHLITATGQRVTLRCSPRSGDLSVYWYQQSLDQGLQFLIQYYNGEERAKGNILERFSAQQFPDLHSELNLSSLELGDSALYFCASSVAPDTDTQYFGPGTRLTVL.

This clonotype came up a few times. The chain combines TRBV7-3 with TRBJ2-3, with D maybe TRBD2 (5 bases). V was cut by 5 bases and J by 4 bases, with 10 bases left in between. Germline V lookup: CDR1 SGHTA, CDR2 FQGTGA. The CDR3 spans 13 residues. CDR3 region: CASSQELADTQYF. The CDR3 nucleotides read TGTGCCAGCAGCCAAGAACTAGCAGATACGCAGTATTTT. Full variable domain (rest looked up from reference TRBV7-3 and TRBJ2-3): GAGVSQTPSNKVTEKGKYVELRCDPISGHTALYWYRQSLGQGPEFLIYFQGTGAADDSGLPNDRFFAVRPEGSVSTLKIQRTERGDSAVYLCASSQELADTQYFGPGTRLTVL.

This clonotype has only a few counts. The chain has TRBV2 and TRBJ2-3; D unclear. CDR3 size: 13 residues. V lost 10 bases to trimming and J lost 2 bases, with 13 bases between them. Germline V gene data show CDR1 as SNHLY and CDR2 as FYNNEI. Here the CDR3 reads CATSEPFTDTQYF. The CDR3 DNA sequence: TGTGCCACCTCAGAGCCCTTCACAGATACGCAGTATTTT.

V and J are TRBV7-9 and TRBJ2-3; D gene ambiguous. There are 13 residues in the CDR3. Trimming cost V 5 bases and J 0 bases, with 6 bases left between them. The germline CDR1 and CDR2 sequences are SEHNR and FQNEAQ (reference sequence). The CDR3 sequence: CASSDKSTDTQYF. DNA for the CDR3: TGTGCCAGCAGCGACAAAAGCACAGATACGCAGTATTTT.

This clonotype was seen a handful of times. This rearrangement joins TRBV7-9 to TRBJ1-1; D possibly corresponds to TRBD1 (5 bases). Germline-derived CDR1 and CDR2 are SEHNR and FQNEAQ (reference sequence). This CDR3 contains 15 residues. Deletions cut 1 base from V and 3 bases from J, with 12 bases between. CDR3 sequence: CASSLGLEGYTEAFF. Here the CDR3 DNA reads TGTGCCAGCAGCTTAGGCCTTGAGGGGTACACTGAAGCTTTCTTT.